This is a list of T cell receptor beta chains from one sample in a study of T cell responses to AZD1222 COVID-19 vaccine. Here immunoSEQ multiplex PCR was the method, and the copy in TCRdb shows in-frame clones only, minus some. The sample gives 150,000 or so clones, about 94% of which show up once; around 3.8% is in the top ten. The sample in question was peripheral blood, obtained on day 0 of AZD1222 vaccination. The receptors here all came from an adult in good health. Both conserved end residues are part of each CDR3. The order of the fields is clone size, D gene, J gene, V gene, CDR3 protein, CDR3 DNA. The D gene is left open where the match is weak. The size of a clone is reported for some rows only, either as once, few or many, or as a class for expanded clones.

.,TRBD2,TRBJ2-1,TRBV11-2,CASSCIGGSSRCLSNEQFF,TGTGCCAGCAGTTGTATCGGCGGGAGTTCAAGGTGTTTGAGCAATGAGCAGTTCTTC
.,.,TRBJ1-5,TRBV19,CASSTRGGARNQPQHF,TGTGCCAGTAGTACTCGAGGGGGGGCGCGCAATCAGCCCCAGCATTTT
once,.,TRBJ1-5,TRBV19,CASSIRINSNQPQHF,TGTGCCAGTAGTATACGGATTAATAGCAATCAGCCCCAGCATTTT
.,.,TRBJ2-7,TRBV7-9,CASSDSIGHYEQYF,TGTGCCAGCAGCGATAGCATTGGGCACTACGAGCAGTACTTC
.,.,TRBJ1-1,TRBV28,CASSPHSEAFF,TGTGCCAGCAGTCCTCACAGCGAAGCTTTCTTT
.,.,TRBJ1-6,TRBV5-6,CASGSTLGAVYSPLHF,TGTGCCAGCGGCTCAACGCTTGGCGCTGTTTATTCACCCCTCCACTTT
.,.,TRBJ1-5,TRBV27,CASNPGRSNQPQHF,TGTGCCAGCAATCCGGGACGAAGCAATCAGCCCCAGCATTTT
once,.,TRBJ1-1,TRBV28,CASSLLLGEAFF,TGTGCCAGCAGTTTGCTCCTGGGTGAAGCTTTCTTT
.,.,TRBJ1-2,TRBV6-4,CASSDSRFNYGYTF,TGTGCCAGCAGTGACTCCAGGTTTAACTATGGCTACACCTTC
few,.,TRBJ2-1,TRBV27,CASSLSRRPGPYNEQFF,TGTGCCAGCAGTTTATCGCGACGTCCGGGGCCCTACAATGAGCAGTTCTTC
.,.,TRBJ2-5,TRBV11-2,CASSTGETQYF,TGTGCCAGCAGCACCGGGGAGACCCAGTACTTC
once,.,TRBJ1-6,TRBV28,CASTLGGLGNSPLHF,TGTGCCAGCACCCTAGGGGGGCTGGGTAATTCACCCCTCCACTTT
.,.,TRBJ2-7,TRBV3-1/TRBV3-2,CASSPWGAYEQYF,TGTGCCAGCAGCCCCTGGGGGGCCTACGAGCAGTACTTC
.,TRBD2,TRBJ2-1,TRBV5-1,CASSLGLAGYNEQFF,TGCGCCAGCAGCTTGGGACTAGCGGGCTACAATGAGCAGTTCTTC
.,.,TRBJ1-1,TRBV19,CASSPPGNTEAFF,TGTGCCAGTAGCCCACCAGGGAACACTGAAGCTTTCTTT
.,.,TRBJ1-2,TRBV5-6,CASRQTGGSYGYTF,TGTGCCAGCAGGCAGACAGGTGGGAGCTATGGCTACACCTTC
.,TRBD1,TRBJ2-5,TRBV4-3,CASSLLLGGQGLGTQYF,TGCGCCAGCAGCCTTCTCCTAGGGGGACAGGGGTTGGGGACCCAGTACTTC
.,.,TRBJ2-2,TRBV7-9,CASSYQGGTPGELFF,TGTGCCAGCAGCTACCAGGGGGGAACCCCCGGGGAGCTGTTTTTT
.,.,TRBJ1-5,TRBV7-6,CASSSETGLLNQPQHF,TGTGCCAGCAGCTCCGAAACAGGGCTACTCAATCAGCCCCAGCATTTT
.,.,TRBJ2-2,TRBV27,CASSLSELTNTGELFF,TGTGCCAGCAGTTTATCGGAACTCACGAACACCGGGGAGCTGTTTTTT
.,TRBD1,TRBJ1-1,TRBV29-1,CSVGQGFNTEAFF,TGCAGCGTAGGACAGGGGTTTAACACTGAAGCTTTCTTT
.,.,TRBJ2-7,TRBV7-8,CASSLGARGYEQYF,TGTGCCAGCAGCTTGGGGGCCCGGGGATACGAGCAGTACTTC
.,.,TRBJ1-2,TRBV6-6,CASSYSKGAGYGYTF,TGTGCCAGCAGTTACTCGAAGGGCGCGGGGTATGGCTACACCTTC
once,.,TRBJ2-2,TRBV7-2,CASSLTVSTTNTGELFF,TGTGCCAGCAGCTTAACGGTTTCCACTACGAACACCGGGGAGCTGTTTTTT
.,.,TRBJ2-1,TRBV12-3/TRBV12-4,CASNRDSYNEQFF,TGTGCCAGCAATCGGGACTCCTACAATGAGCAGTTCTTC
.,.,TRBJ2-3,TRBV28,CESPPRGASSTDTQYF,TGTGAGAGCCCCCCGCGGGGAGCCTCGAGCACAGATACGCAGTATTTT
.,.,TRBJ2-5,TRBV6-5,CASKNGGIQETQYF,TGTGCCAGCAAGAATGGTGGCATACAAGAGACCCAGTACTTC
.,.,TRBJ1-5,TRBV3-1/TRBV3-2,CASSQVGGRQPQHF,TGTGCCAGCAGCCAAGTAGGGGGTCGGCAGCCCCAGCATTTT
once,.,TRBJ1-1,TRBV21-1,CASEEGGDTEAFF,TGTGCCTCAGAGGAGGGGGGAGACACTGAAGCTTTCTTT
.,.,TRBJ1-5,TRBV6-5,CASSRDSNQPQHF,TGTGCCAGCAGCCGCGATAGCAATCAGCCCCAGCATTTT
.,.,TRBJ2-7,TRBV28,CASTTGYIYEQYF,TGTGCCAGCACTACGGGCTACATTTACGAGCAGTACTTC
.,.,TRBJ1-1,TRBV12-3/TRBV12-4,CASRPTNTEAFF,TGTGCCAGCAGGCCTACGAACACTGAAGCTTTCTTT
.,.,TRBJ1-3,TRBV7-9,CASSPQGVLSGNTIYF,TGTGCCAGCAGCCCCCAGGGCGTCCTCTCTGGAAACACCATATATTTT
.,TRBD1,TRBJ1-4,TRBV6-5,CASSPGGGSEKLFF,TGTGCCAGCAGTCCAGGGGGGGGAAGTGAAAAACTGTTTTTT
.,.,TRBJ2-6,TRBV27,CASGVPGANVLTF,TGTGCCAGCGGGGTTCCCGGGGCCAACGTCCTGACTTTC
.,.,TRBJ1-2,TRBV6-5,CASRPHTEGSGGYTF,TGTGCCAGCAGACCCCACACCGAGGGAAGCGGTGGCTACACCTTC
.,.,TRBJ2-1,TRBV7-2,CASQRSGNEQFF,TGTGCCAGCCAGCGTTCGGGCAATGAGCAGTTCTTC
.,.,TRBJ1-3,TRBV9,CASSVGPSSGNTIYF,TGTGCCAGCAGCGTAGGGCCTAGCTCTGGAAACACCATATATTTT
.,TRBD2,TRBJ2-7,TRBV5-8,CASSLYIGGGHEQYF,TGTGCCAGCAGCTTGTATATCGGGGGGGGCCACGAGCAGTACTTC
.,TRBD1,TRBJ1-3,TRBV28,CASSKGGGRQNTIYF,TGTGCCAGCAGTAAAGGGGGCGGGAGGCAAAACACCATATATTTT
.,.,TRBJ2-7,TRBV3-1/TRBV3-2,CASSQAVRDRSYEQYF,TGTGCCAGCAGCCAAGCAGTCCGGGATCGTTCCTACGAGCAGTACTTC